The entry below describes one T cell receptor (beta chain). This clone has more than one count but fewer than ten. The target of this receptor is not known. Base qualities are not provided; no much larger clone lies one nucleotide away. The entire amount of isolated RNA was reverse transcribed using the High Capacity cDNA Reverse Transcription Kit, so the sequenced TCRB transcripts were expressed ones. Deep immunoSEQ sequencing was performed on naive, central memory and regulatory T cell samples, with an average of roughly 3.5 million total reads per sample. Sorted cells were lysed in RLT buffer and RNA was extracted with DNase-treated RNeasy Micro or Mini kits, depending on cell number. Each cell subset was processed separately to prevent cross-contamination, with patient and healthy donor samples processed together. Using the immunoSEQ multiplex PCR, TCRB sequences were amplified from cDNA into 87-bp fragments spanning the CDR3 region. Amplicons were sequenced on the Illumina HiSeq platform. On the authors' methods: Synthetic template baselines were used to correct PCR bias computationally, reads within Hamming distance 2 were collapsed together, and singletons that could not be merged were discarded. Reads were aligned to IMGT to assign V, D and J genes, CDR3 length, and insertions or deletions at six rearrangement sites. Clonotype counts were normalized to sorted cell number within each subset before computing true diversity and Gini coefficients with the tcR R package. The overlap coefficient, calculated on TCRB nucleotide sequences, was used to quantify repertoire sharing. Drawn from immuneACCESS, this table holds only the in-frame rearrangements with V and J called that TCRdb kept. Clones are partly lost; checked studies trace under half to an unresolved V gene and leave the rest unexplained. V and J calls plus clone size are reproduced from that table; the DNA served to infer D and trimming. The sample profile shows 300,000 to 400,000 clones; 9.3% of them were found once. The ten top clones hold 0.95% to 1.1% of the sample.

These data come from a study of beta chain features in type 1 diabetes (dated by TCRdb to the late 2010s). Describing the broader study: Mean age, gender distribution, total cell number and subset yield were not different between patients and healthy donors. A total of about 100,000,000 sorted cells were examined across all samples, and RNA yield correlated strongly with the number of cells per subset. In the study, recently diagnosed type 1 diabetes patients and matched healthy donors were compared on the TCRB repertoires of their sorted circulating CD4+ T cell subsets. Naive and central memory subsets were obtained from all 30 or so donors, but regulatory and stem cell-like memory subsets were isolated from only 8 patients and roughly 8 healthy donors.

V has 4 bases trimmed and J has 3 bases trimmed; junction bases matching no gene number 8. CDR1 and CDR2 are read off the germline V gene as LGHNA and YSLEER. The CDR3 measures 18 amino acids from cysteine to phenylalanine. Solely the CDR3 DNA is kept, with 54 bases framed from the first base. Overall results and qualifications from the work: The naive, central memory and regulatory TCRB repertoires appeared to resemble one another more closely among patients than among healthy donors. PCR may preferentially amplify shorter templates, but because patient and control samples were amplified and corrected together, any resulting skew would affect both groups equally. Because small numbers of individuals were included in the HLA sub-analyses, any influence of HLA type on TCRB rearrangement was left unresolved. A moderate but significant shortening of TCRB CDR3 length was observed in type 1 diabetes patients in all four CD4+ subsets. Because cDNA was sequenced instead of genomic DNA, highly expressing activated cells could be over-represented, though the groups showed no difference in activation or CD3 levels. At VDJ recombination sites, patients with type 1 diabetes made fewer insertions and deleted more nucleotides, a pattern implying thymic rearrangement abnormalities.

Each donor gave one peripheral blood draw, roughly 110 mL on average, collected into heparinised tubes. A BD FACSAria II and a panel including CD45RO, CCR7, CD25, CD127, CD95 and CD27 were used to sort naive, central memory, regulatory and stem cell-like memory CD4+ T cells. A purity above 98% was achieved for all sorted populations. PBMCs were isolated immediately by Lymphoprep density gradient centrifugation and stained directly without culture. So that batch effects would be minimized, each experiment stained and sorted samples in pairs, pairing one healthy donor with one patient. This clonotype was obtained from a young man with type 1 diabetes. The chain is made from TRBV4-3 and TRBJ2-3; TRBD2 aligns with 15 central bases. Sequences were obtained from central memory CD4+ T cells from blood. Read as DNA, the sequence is TGCGCCAGCAGCCCTGGACTAGCGGGGGGGCAGAATACAGATACGCAGTATTTT. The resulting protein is CASSPGLAGGQNTDTQYF.